The T cell receptor beta chain described here comes from a study of T cells in tuberculosis. Study-level background: In South Africa, adults with active tuberculosis were compared with IGRA-negative and latently infected IGRA-positive adolescents. Samples predate treatment or fall within its first 7 days.

The time point was: new active TB diagnosis, blood taken before or within 7 days of starting treatment. Patients were newly diagnosed, HIV-seronegative, and aged 18 or older. The CDR3 length is 13 residues. V lost 6 bases and J 0 bases, leaving 9 bases between the germline ends. Looked up from germline, CDR1 is SNHLY and CDR2 is FYNNEI. Assay: immunoSEQ multiplex PCR; the TCRdb copy retains only in-frame clones and omits some. The sample yields more than 30,000 clones, approximately 94% seen once. The receptor was derived from an adult with tuberculosis. The material sequenced was PBMCs, taken at tuberculosis diagnosis. This chain uses TRBV2 with TRBJ2-7, with D perhaps matching TRBD1 (6 bases). The CDR3 loop reads CASSGDNSYEQYF. The CDR3 nucleotides read TGTGCCAGCAGCGGGGACAACTCCTACGAGCAGTACTTC.